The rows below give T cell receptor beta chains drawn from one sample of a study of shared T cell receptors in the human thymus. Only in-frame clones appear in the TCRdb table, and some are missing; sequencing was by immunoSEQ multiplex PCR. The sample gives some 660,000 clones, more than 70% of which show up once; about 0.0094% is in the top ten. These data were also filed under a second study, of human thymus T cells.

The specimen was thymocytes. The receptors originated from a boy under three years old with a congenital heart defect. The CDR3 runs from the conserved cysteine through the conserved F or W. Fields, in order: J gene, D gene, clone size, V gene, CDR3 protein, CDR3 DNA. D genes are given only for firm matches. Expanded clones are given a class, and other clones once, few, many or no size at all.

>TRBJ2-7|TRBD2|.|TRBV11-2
CASSDDGFRPGGPIGQYF
TGTGCCAGCAGCGACGACGGTTTCCGACCGGGAGGGCCGATAGGGCAGTACTTC
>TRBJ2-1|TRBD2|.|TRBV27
CASSPTSGDHNEQFF
TGTGCCAGCAGCCCAACTAGCGGGGATCACAATGAGCAGTTCTTC
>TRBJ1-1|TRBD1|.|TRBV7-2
CASSPTGDGRDTEAFF
TGTGCCAGCAGCCCGACAGGGGACGGTCGGGACACTGAAGCTTTCTTT
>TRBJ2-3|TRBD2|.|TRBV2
CASSVSLNGVLAGEVSGTDTQYF
TGTGCCAGCAGTGTCTCCCTTAATGGGGTACTAGCGGGAGAGGTTAGTGGGACAGATACGCAGTATTTT
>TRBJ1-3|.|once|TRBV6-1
CASSELVFSGNTIYF
TGTGCCAGCAGTGAACTTGTGTTCTCTGGAAACACCATATATTTT
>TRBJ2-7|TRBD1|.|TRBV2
CASSFNEGQVYSYEQYF
TGTGCCAGCAGTTTTAATGAGGGACAGGTATACTCCTACGAGCAGTACTTC
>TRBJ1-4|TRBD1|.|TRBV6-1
CASSGTDRQNEKLFF
TGTGCCAGCAGTGGAACGGACAGGCAGAATGAAAAACTGTTTTTT
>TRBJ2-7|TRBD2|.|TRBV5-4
CASSLKTSGRVYEQYF
TGTGCCAGCAGCCTAAAGACTAGCGGGAGGGTCTACGAGCAGTACTTC
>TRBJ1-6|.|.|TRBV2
CASSGGPVNSPLHF
TGTGCCAGCAGTGGAGGGCCCGTCAATTCACCCCTCCACTTT
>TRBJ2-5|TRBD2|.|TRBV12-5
CASGYGLAGVVVETQYF
TGTGCTAGTGGTTACGGACTAGCGGGAGTCGTGGTAGAGACCCAGTACTTC
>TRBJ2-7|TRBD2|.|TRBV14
CASSQEPGGGFMQYF
TGTGCCAGCAGCCAAGAGCCTGGCGGGGGTTTTATGCAGTACTTC
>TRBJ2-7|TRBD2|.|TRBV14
CASSQDARAGGEYF
TGTGCCAGCAGCCAAGACGCTCGGGCCGGGGGGGAGTACTTC
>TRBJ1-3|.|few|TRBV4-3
CASSQRSIRENTIYF
TGCGCCAGCAGCCAGCGGTCAATCAGGGAAAACACCATATATTTT
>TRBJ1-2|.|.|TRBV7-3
CASSFNRVYGYTF
TGTGCCAGCAGCTTCAACAGGGTGTATGGCTACACCTTC